This T cell receptor beta chain was captured in a study of PD-L1 blockade in urothelial cancer. Looking at the study overall: The number of prior chemotherapy regimens per patient was 0 to 3. Researchers looked at the blood 3 weeks (second dose) and 6 weeks after treatment began. Study-level results: Below-median pretreatment blood TCR clonality was associated with improved progression-free and overall survival.

The method was immunoSEQ multiplex PCR; TCRdb's version includes in-frame clones alone and lacks a portion of them. The repertoire has about 80,000 clones, around 90% of them found once; the top ten carry roughly 5.7%. All patients carried locally advanced or metastatic urothelial carcinoma. This clone appeared a few times. Its antigen is currently unknown. This specimen consisted of PBMCs, obtained around atezolizumab (anti-PD-L1) treatment. The source of this sequence is a woman in her 70s with urothelial cancer.

CDR3 DNA sequence: TGTGCCAGTAGTATCGGCGGGTCGGTCGAGCAGTACTTC. Translated, it gives CASSIGGSVEQYF. The genes are TRBV19 and TRBJ2-7; tentative D call: TRBD2 (5 bases). The germline V and J ends were trimmed by 3 bases and 6 bases, with 12 bases remaining between them. This CDR3 comprises 13 residues. Germline values: CDR1 LNHDA, CDR2 SQIVND (reference sequence).